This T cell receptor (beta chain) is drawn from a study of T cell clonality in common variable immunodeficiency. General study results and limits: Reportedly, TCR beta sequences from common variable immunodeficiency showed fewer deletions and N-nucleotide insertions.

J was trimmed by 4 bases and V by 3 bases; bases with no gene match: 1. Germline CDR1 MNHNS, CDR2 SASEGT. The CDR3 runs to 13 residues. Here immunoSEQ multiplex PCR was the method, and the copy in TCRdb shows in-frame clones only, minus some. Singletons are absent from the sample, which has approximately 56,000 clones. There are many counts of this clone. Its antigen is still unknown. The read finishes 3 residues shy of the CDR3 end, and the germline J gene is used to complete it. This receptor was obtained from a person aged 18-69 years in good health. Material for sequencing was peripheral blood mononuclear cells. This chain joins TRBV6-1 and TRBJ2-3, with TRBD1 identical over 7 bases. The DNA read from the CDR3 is TGTGCCAGCAGTGAGCAGGGGGCAGATACG. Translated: CASSEQGADT. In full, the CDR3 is CASSEQGADTQYF.